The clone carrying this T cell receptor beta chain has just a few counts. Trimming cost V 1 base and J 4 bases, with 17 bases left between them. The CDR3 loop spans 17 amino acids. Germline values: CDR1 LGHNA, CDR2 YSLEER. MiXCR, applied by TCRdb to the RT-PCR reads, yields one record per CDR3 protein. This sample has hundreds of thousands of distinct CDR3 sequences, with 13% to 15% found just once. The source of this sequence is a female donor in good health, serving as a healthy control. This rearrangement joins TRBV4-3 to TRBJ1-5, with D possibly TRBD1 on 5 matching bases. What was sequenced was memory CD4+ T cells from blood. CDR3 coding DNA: TGCGCCAGCAGCCAAGTTGTGGGGTTGGCAGGGAATCAGCCCCAGCATTTT. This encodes CASSQVVGLAGNQPQHF.